The 11 T cell receptor beta chains listed next were all sequenced from one sample in a study of CD8+ T cells in alopecia areata. The sequencing template was cDNA reverse transcribed from extracted RNA. Method: immunoSEQ multiplex PCR; TCRdb's copy keeps in-frame clones and lacks some. The sample includes about 210,000 clones, 64% of them seen just once. Treatment here: oral pan-JAK inhibitor, 5-10 mg twice daily. The specimen was CD4+ T cells sorted from blood, collected at week 4, from a patient treated with tofacitinib. The source of these receptors is a human donor with alopecia areata.

The chain couples TRBV5-1 to TRBJ2-3, with D perhaps assigned TRBD1 or TRBD2 (6 bases each). The CDR3 covers 15 residues. CDR1 SGHRS and CDR2 YFSETQ come from the germline V gene. The ends were cut back, 4 bases at V and 2 bases at J, with 14 bases in the middle. The CDR3 region has the DNA TGCGCCAGCAGCATACCGGGGGCCTCCACAGATACGCAGTATTTT. Amino acid sequence: CASSIPGASTDTQYF.

The chain is built from TRBV6-5 and TRBJ1-2, with D perhaps TRBD1 (5 bases). V lost 8 bases, J lost 8 bases, and 15 bases lay in between. Germline V gene lookup returns CDR1 MNHEY and CDR2 SVGAGI. This CDR3 comprises 12 residues. This chain's CDR3 is CASGTPTSGYTF. DNA of the CDR3: TGTGCCAGCGGGACGCCGACATCGGGCTACACCTTC.

This clone was picked up a small number of times. V usage is TRBV18 and J usage is TRBJ1-6, with 7 bases lining up with TRBD1. The CDR3 spans 14 residues. V trimming: 3 bases; J trimming: 8 bases; junction bases outside the gene matches: 4. Per germline, CDR1 KGHSH and CDR2 LQKENI. The CDR3: CASSPPGQYSPLHF. Here the CDR3 DNA reads TGTGCCAGCTCACCGCCGGGACAGTATTCACCCCTCCACTTT.

The chain carries TRBV10-3 and TRBJ2-2; D is unclear. The V and J ends lost 3 bases and 2 bases respectively, with 10 bases between them. The V gene's germline CDR1 is ENHRY and CDR2 SYGVKD. The CDR3 has 15 amino acids. This chain's CDR3 is CAISERRLNTGELFF. The CDR3 nucleotides are TGTGCCATCAGTGAAAGGCGTCTAAACACCGGGGAGCTGTTTTTT.

The J gene is TRBJ2-7, the V gene TRBV5-1, with 9 bases identical to TRBD1. V shed 1 base, J shed 2 bases, and the junction held 4 bases outside the gene matches. The CDR3 is made up of 15 amino acids. Germline V gives CDR1 SGHRS, CDR2 YFSETQ. The CDR3 coding sequence is TGCGCCAGCAGCTTGCCCGGGACAGGGCCCTACGAGCAGTACTTC. Its protein is CASSLPGTGPYEQYF.

CDR3 DNA: TGTGCCAGCTCAACAACCGGACAGGGGGCTGGAGAGACCCAGTACTTC. Translation: CASSTTGQGAGETQYF. V and J are TRBV18 and TRBJ2-5; 11 bases fit TRBD1. This CDR3 spans 16 amino acids. Germline values: CDR1 KGHSH, CDR2 LQKENI. J lost 4 bases, V lost 5 bases, and 9 bases had no gene match.

A few counts support this clone. This chain joins TRBV2 and TRBJ2-7; 7 nucleotides agree with TRBD1. CDR3 length equals 11 residues. Trimming removed 5 bases from V and 6 bases from J; junction bases left unmatched: 1. The germline V gene encodes CDR1 SNHLY and CDR2 FYNNEI. The CDR3 coding sequence is TGTGCCAGCAGTTACAGGGGCGAGCAGTACTTC. Protein sequence: CASSYRGEQYF.

This clone appeared a single time. The chain recombines TRBV2 with TRBJ2-7; D is ambiguous. The germline V gene encodes CDR1 SNHLY and CDR2 FYNNEI. The CDR3 contains 12 residues. Deletions cut 4 bases from V and 4 bases from J, with 8 bases between. CDR3 bases: TGTGCCAGCAGTGTGGTGGTATACGAGCAGTACTTC. It is translated as CASSVVVYEQYF.

This chain uses TRBV6-5 with TRBJ2-3; 9 nucleotides agree with TRBD2. The V gene's germline CDR1 is MNHEY and CDR2 SVGAGI. The CDR3 is 16 residues long. J gave up 2 bases and V 1 base, and 4 bases lay outside the gene matches. Here the CDR3 DNA reads TGTGCCAGCAGTTACTTCCTAGCGGGGCCCACAGATACGCAGTATTTT. Amino acids: CASSYFLAGPTDTQYF.

The gene calls are TRBV6-5 and TRBJ2-2, with D maybe TRBD1 (6 bases). V lost 6 bases, J lost 5 bases, and 10 bases lay in between. This CDR3 region has 13 residues. In germline, CDR1 is MNHEY, CDR2 SVGAGI. The CDR3 spells CASRLQGTGELFF. CDR3 in DNA: TGTGCCAGCAGACTTCAGGGGACCGGGGAGCTGTTTTTT.

This clone is a singleton in its sample. This chain links TRBV6-5 with TRBJ1-1; no clear D. V lost 5 bases and J lost 1, with 14 bases in between. The CDR3 length is 15 residues. Germline CDR1 MNHEY, CDR2 SVGAGI. CDR3 in amino acids: CASSPGTTGNTEAFF. CDR3 DNA: TGTGCCAGCAGTCCCGGAACTACCGGGAACACTGAAGCTTTCTTT.